This T cell receptor (beta chain) is from a study of blood T cells in healthy people across ages. Study-level results: Researchers report that TCR beta diversity correlated strongly with naive T cell percentage. Per million T cells, TCR beta diversity dropped roughly linearly as age increased.

On this clonotype itself: Antigen: not known. The junction differs from germline at one of its ends, possibly a read error.

A J-beta primer mix and a sample-barcoded 5' primer were used in a second PCR of about 6 to 12 cycles. TCRdb re-analysed the 5' RACE reads in MiXCR, keeping a single row per CDR3 protein. Among 590,000 or so distinct CDR3 sequences listed, 25% to 35% were seen once. Sample donors were healthy Caucasian individuals that came from Russia, aged roughly 6 to 95. It was roughly 10 milliliters of peripheral blood that were drawn from each donor. Sequencing was performed on blood. The TCR was taken from a woman aged 80 or over in good health.

In nucleotides, the CDR3 is TGTGCCAGTAGCGAACCGGGACAGGGCCTTTCAGATGCGCAGTATTTT. Protein sequence: CASSEPGQGLSDAQYF. The gene calls are TRBV5-6 and TRBJ2-3; 9 positions match TRBD1. This CDR3 comprises 16 residues. Per the germline V gene, CDR1 is SGHDT and CDR2 is YYEEEE.